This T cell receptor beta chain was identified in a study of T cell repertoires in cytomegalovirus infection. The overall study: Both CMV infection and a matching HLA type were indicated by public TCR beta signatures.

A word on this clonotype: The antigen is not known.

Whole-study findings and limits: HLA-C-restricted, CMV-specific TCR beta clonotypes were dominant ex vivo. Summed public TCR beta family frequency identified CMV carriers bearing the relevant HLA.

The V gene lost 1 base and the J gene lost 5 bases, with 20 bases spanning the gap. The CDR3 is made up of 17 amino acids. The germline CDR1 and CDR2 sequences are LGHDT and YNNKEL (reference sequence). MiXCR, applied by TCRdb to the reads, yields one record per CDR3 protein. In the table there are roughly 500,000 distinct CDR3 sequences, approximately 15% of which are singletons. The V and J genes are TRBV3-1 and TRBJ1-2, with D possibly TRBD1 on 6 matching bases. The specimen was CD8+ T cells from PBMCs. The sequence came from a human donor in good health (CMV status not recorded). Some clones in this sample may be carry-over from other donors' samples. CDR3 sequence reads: CASSQVRGGPKAYGYTF. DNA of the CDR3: TGTGCCAGCAGCCAAGTAAGGGGGGGCCCCAAAGCGTATGGCTACACCTTC.